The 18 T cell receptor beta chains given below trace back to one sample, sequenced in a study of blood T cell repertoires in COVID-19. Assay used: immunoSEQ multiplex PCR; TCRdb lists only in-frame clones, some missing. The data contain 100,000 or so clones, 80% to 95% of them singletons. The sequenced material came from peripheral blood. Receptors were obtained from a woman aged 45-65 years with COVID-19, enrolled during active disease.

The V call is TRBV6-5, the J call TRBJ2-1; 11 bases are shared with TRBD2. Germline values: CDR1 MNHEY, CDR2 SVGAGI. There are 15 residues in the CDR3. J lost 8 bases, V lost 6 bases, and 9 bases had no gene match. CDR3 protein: CASRSLAGVGHEQFF. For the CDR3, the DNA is TGTGCCAGCAGGTCACTAGCGGGGGTCGGGCATGAGCAGTTCTTC.

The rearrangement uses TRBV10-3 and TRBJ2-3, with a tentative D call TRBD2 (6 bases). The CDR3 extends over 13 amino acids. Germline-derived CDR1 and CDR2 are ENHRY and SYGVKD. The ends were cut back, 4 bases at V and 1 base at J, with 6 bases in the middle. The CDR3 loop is CAISGGGTDTQYF. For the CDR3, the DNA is TGTGCCATCAGTGGCGGGGGCACAGATACGCAGTATTTT.

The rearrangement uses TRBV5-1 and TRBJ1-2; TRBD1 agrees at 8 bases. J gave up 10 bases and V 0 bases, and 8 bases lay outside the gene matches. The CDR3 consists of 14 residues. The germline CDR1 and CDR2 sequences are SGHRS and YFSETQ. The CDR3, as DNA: TGCGCCAGCAGCTTGGCCCCAGGGGGCTTTACCTACACCTTC. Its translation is CASSLAPGGFTYTF.

The CDR3: CASSIGGLAGAPYNEQFF. The DNA of the CDR3 is TGTGCCAGTAGTATAGGCGGGCTAGCGGGTGCCCCCTACAATGAGCAGTTCTTC. The rearrangement links TRBV19 to TRBJ2-1, with 8 bases matching TRBD2. Germline lookup yields CDR1 LNHDA and CDR2 SQIVND (reference sequence). After removal of 1 base from V and 2 bases from J, the junction contained 10 bases not matched to a gene. This CDR3 is built from 18 residues.

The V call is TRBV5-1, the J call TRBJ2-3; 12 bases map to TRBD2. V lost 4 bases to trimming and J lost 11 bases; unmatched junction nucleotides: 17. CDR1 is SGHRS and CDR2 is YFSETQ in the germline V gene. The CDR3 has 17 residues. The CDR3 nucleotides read TGCGCCAGCAGCGCCCACTCTAGCGGGGGGGCCGGGTTCGGGCAGTATTTT. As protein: CASSAHSSGGAGFGQYF.

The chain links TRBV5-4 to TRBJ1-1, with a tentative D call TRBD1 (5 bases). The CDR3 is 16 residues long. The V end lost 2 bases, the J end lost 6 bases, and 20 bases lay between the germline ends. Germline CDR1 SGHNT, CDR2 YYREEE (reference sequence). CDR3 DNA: TGTGCCAGCAGCTTTCCGGAACTGGGGGACTCGGCTGAAGCTTTCTTT. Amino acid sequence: CASSFPELGDSAEAFF.

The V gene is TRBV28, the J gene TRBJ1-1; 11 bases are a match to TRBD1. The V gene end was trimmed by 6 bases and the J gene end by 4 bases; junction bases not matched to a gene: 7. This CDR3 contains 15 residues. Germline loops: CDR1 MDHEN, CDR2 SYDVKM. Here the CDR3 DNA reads TGTGCCAGCAGGCCTACCGGGACAGGGGGCACTGAAGCTTTCTTT. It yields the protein CASRPTGTGGTEAFF.

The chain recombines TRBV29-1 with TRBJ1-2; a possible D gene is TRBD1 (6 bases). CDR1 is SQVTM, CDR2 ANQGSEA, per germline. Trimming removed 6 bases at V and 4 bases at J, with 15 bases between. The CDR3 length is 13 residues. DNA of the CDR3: TGCAGCGTCCCGACAGGCCGCGTCTATGGCTACACCTTC. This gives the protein CSVPTGRVYGYTF. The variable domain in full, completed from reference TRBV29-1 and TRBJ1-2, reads SAVISQKPSRDICQRGTSLTIQCQVDSQVTMMFWYRQQPGQSLTLIATANQGSEATYESGFVIDKFPISRPNLTFSTLTVSNMSPEDSSIYLCSVPTGRVYGYTFGSGTRLTVV.

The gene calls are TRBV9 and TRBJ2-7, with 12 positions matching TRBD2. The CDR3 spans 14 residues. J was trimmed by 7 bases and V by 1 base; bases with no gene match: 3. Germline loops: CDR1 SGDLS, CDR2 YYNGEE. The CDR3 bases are TGTGCCAGCAGCGTACTAGCGGGGGGGCGAGAGCAGTACTTC. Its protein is CASSVLAGGREQYF.

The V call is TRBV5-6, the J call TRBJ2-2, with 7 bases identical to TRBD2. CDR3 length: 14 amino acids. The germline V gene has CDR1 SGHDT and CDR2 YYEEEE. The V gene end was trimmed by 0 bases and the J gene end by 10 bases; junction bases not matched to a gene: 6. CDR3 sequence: CASSLGGLPAELFF. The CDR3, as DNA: TGTGCCAGCAGCTTGGGGGGACTACCGGCGGAGCTGTTTTTT.

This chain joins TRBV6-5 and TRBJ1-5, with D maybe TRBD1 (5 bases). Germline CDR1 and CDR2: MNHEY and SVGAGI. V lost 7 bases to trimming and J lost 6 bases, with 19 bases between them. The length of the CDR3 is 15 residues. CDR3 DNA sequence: TGTGCCAGCAACCCCGGAGGGTTCCAGGGTCAGCCCCAGCATTTT. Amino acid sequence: CASNPGGFQGQPQHF.

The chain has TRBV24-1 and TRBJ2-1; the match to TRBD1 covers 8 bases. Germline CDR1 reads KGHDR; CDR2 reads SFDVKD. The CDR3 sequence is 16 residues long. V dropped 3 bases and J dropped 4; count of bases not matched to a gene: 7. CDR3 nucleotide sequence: TGTGCCACCAGTGATCCCGGACAGGGAGAGTACAATGAGCAGTTCTTC. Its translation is CATSDPGQGEYNEQFF.

The CDR3 region is CASRIRGGDTQYF. CDR3 bases: TGTGCCAGCAGGATACGGGGGGGAGATACGCAGTATTTT. The V call is TRBV2, the J call TRBJ2-3, with 8 bases matching TRBD2. The CDR3 covers 13 residues. V was pared by 6 bases and J by 5 bases, with 4 bases of the junction left unmatched. Germline V gene lookup returns CDR1 SNHLY and CDR2 FYNNEI.

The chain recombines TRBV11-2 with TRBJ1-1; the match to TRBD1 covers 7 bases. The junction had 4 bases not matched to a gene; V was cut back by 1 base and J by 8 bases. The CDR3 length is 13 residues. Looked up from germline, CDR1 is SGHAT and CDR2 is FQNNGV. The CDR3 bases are TGTGCCAGCAGCTTAGCCCTACAGGGGGAAGCTTTCTTT. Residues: CASSLALQGEAFF.

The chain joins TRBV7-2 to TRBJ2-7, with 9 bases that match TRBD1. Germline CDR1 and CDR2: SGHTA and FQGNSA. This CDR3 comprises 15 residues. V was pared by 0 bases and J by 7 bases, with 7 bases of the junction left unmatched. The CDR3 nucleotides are TGTGCCAGCAGCTTAGCGCAGGGGACAGGGATGGAGCAGTACTTC. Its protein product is CASSLAQGTGMEQYF.

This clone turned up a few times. CDR3 sequence: CASSLGRNTEAFF. The DNA for the CDR3 is TGTGCCAGCAGCTTGGGCAGGAACACTGAAGCTTTCTTT. J is TRBJ1-1 and V is TRBV5-6; D is unresolved. The CDR3 loop spans 13 amino acids. Germline V gene sequence: CDR1 SGHDT, CDR2 YYEEEE. Trimming cost V 0 bases and J 1 base, with 4 bases left between them.

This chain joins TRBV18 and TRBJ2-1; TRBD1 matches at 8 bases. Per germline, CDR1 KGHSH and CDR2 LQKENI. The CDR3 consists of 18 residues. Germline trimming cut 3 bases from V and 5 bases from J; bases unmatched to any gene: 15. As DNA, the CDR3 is TGTGCCAGCTCACCGGACAGGGTGAATGCGTTCAATAACAATGAGCAGTTCTTC. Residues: CASSPDRVNAFNNNEQFF.

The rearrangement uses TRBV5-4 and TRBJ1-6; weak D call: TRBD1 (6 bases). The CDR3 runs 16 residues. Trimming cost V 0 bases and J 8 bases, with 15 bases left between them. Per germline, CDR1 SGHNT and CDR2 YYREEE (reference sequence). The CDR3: CASSLAGQGSHSPLHF. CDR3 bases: TGTGCCAGCAGCTTGGCGGGGCAGGGGTCACATTCACCCCTCCACTTT. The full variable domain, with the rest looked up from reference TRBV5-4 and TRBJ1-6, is ETGVTQSPTHLIKTRGQQVTLRCSSQSGHNTVSWYQQALGQGPQFIFQYYREEENGRGNFPPRFSGLQFPNYSSELNVNALELDDSALYLCASSLAGQGSHSPLHFGNGTRLTVT.